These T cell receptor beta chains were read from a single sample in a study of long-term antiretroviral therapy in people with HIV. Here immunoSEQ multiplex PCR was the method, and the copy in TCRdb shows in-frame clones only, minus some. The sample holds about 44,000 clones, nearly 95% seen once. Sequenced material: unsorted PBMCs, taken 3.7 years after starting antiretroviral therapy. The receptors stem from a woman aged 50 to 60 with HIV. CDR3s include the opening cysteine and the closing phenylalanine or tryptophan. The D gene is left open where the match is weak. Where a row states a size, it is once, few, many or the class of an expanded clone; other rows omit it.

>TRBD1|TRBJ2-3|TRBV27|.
CASSLTPGGVTDTQYF
TGTGCCAGCAGTTTAACTCCAGGGGGCGTTACAGATACGCAGTATTTT
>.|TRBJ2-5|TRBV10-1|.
CASSESGGETQYF
TGCGCCAGCAGTGAGTCAGGGGGGGAGACCCAGTACTTC
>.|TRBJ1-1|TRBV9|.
CASSVDTGFEGYSTEAFF
TGTGCCAGCAGCGTAGACACAGGGTTTGAGGGGTATTCCACTGAAGCTTTCTTT
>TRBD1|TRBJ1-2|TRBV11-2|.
CASSATGDGYTF
TGTGCCAGCAGCGCAACAGGGGACGGCTACACCTTC
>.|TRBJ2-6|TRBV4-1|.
CASSQDRSSGANVLTF
TGCGCCAGCAGCCAAGATCGTAGCTCTGGGGCCAACGTCCTGACTTTC
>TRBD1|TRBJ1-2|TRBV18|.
CASSPLRDSNYGYTF
TGTGCCAGCTCACCACTCAGGGACAGCAACTATGGCTACACCTTC
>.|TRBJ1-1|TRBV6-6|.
CASSYSTGGEAFF
TGTGCCAGCAGTTACTCGACGGGAGGTGAAGCTTTCTTT
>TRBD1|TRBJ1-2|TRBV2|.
CASSLGQGQGYTF
TGTGCCAGCAGTTTAGGACAGGGTCAAGGCTACACCTTC
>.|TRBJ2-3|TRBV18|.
CASSPDYGTDTQYF
TGTGCCAGCTCACCGGACTATGGCACAGATACGCAGTATTTT
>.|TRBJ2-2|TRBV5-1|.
CASSLAESPWAGNTGELFF
TGCGCCAGCAGCTTGGCCGAGTCGCCGTGGGCCGGGAACACCGGGGAGCTGTTTTTT
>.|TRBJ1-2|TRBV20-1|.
CSAWGDYGYTF
TGCAGTGCTTGGGGGGACTATGGCTACACCTTC
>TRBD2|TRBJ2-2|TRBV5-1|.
CASYDGGANTGELFF
TGCGCCAGCTATGATGGGGGGGCGAACACCGGGGAGCTGTTTTTT
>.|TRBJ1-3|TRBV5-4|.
CASSLEVGQDTIYF
TGTGCCAGCAGCTTGGAAGTTGGGCAAGACACCATATATTTT
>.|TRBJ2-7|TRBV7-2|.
CASSLYPGQGEQYF
TGTGCCAGCAGCCTTTATCCGGGACAAGGCGAGCAGTACTTC
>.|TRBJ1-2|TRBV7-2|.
CASSSDGGYGYTF
TGTGCCAGCAGCTCCGATGGAGGCTATGGCTACACCTTC
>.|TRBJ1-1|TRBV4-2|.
CASSQEGMEGTEAFF
TGTGCCAGCAGCCAAGAGGGGATGGAAGGCACTGAAGCTTTCTTT
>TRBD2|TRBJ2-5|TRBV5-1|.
CASSVTSGDQTQYF
TGCGCCAGCAGCGTGACTAGCGGAGACCAGACCCAGTACTTC
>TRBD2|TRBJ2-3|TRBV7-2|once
CASSLPGTSFTDTQYF
TGTGCCAGCAGCTTACCCGGGACTAGTTTTACGGATACGCAGTATTTT
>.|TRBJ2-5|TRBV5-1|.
CASSLTARGAGVETQYF
TGCGCCAGCAGCTTGACAGCTCGGGGGGCGGGCGTGGAGACCCAGTACTTC
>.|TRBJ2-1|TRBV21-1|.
CASSKRGQGDEQFF
TGTGCCAGCAGCAAAAGGGGACAGGGGGATGAGCAGTTCTTC
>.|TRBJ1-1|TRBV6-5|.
CASSYSVAEFTEAFF
TGTGCCAGCAGTTACTCAGTGGCCGAGTTCACTGAAGCTTTCTTT
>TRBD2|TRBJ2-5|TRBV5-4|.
CASSLDLAGQETQYF
TGTGCCAGCAGCTTGGATCTAGCGGGACAAGAGACCCAGTACTTC
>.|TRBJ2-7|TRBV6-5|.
CASRKRTGNQLLF
TGTGCCAGCAGAAAAAGGACGGGTAATCAGCTCCTTTTC
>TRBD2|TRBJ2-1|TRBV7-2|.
CASSSRTSRAAAQFF
TGTGCCAGCAGCTCTCGGACTAGCCGGGCGGCGGCGCAGTTCTTC
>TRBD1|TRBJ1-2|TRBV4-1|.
CASSQTGGYGYTF
TGCGCCAGCAGCCAAACAGGGGGCTATGGCTACACCTTC
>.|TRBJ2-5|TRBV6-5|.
CASTPLGGRLETQYF
TGTGCCAGCACTCCCCTAGGGGGGCGTTTGGAGACCCAGTACTTC
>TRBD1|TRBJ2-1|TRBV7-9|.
CASSLGGQGNEQFF
TGTGCCAGCAGCTTAGGGGGACAGGGCAATGAGCAGTTCTTC
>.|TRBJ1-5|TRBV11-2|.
CASSTTRGTNQPQHF
TGTGCCAGCAGCACCACCAGGGGAACCAATCAGCCCCAGCATTTT
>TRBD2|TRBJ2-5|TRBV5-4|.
CASSFGLRLAGNQETQYF
TGTGCCAGCAGCTTTGGCTTACGACTAGCGGGGAATCAAGAGACCCAGTACTTC
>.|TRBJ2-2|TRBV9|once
CASSAPKRQADTGELFF
TGTGCCAGCAGCGCCCCGAAGAGGCAGGCGGATACCGGGGAGCTGTTTTTT
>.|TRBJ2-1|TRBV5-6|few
CASSLYYNEQFF
TGTGCCAGCAGCTTGTATTACAATGAGCAGTTCTTC
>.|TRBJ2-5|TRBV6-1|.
CASSEAWVGETQYF
TGTGCCAGCAGTGAAGCGTGGGTAGGCGAGACCCAGTACTTC
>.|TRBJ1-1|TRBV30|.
CAWSGLSPNTEAFF
TGTGCCTGGAGCGGTCTGAGCCCGAACACTGAAGCTTTCTTT
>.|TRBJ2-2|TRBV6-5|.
CASSYSKVRGDGELFF
TGTGCCAGCAGTTACTCGAAAGTAAGGGGAGACGGGGAGCTGTTTTTT
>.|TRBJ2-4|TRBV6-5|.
CASSPDHLENIQYF
TGTGCCAGCAGTCCAGACCACCTTGAGAACATTCAGTACTTC
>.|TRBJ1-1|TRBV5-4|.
CASSLPGPLRLDTEAFF
TGTGCCAGCAGCTTACCGGGCCCTCTTCGGTTGGACACTGAAGCTTTCTTT
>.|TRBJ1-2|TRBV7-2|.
CASSLGQGRHGYTF
TGTGCCAGCAGCTTGGGGCAGGGAAGACATGGCTACACCTTC
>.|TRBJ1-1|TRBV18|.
CASSPGVNTEAFF
TGTGCCAGCTCACCAGGGGTGAACACTGAAGCTTTCTTT
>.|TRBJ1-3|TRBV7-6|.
CASSEGGNTIYF
TGTGCCAGCAGCGAAGGGGGTAACACCATATATTTT
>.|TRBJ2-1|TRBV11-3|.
CASSWLDNEQFF
TGTGCCAGCAGCTGGCTAGACAATGAGCAGTTCTTC
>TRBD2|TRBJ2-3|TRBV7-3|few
CASSRGVDTQYF
TGTGCCAGCAGCCGGGGGGTTGATACGCAGTATTTT
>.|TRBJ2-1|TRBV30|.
CASSIQGPSSYNEQFF
TGTGCCTCCAGTATCCAGGGTCCGAGCTCCTACAATGAGCAGTTCTTC
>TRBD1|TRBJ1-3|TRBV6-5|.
CASSYRQGTGNTIYF
TGTGCCAGCAGTTACAGACAGGGGACTGGAAACACCATATATTTT
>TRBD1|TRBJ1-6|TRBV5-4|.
CASSGTVYNSPLHF
TGTGCCAGCTCGGGGACAGTCTATAATTCACCCCTCCACTTT
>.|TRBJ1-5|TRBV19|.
CASSSSSGTSYSNQPQHF
TGTGCCAGTAGTTCGTCCTCCGGGACATCCTATAGCAATCAGCCCCAGCATTTT
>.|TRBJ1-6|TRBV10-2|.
CASSEAGLGSPLHF
TGCGCCAGCAGTGAGGCAGGGTTGGGTTCACCCCTCCACTTT
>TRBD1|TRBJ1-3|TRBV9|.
CASSVGINRGSGNTIYF
TGTGCCAGCAGCGTAGGCATAAACAGGGGCTCTGGAAACACCATATATTTT
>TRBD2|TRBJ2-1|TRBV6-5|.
CASSYFGAGDNEQFF
TGTGCCAGCAGTTACTTTGGGGCGGGGGACAATGAGCAGTTCTTC
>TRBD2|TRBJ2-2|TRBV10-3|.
CAISVLTGGTGELFF
TGTGCCATCAGTGTCTTAACGGGAGGCACCGGGGAGCTGTTTTTT
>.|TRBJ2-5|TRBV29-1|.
CSARTGEETQYF
TGCAGCGCCCGTACCGGGGAAGAGACCCAGTACTTC